This TCR beta chain was identified during a study of graft-versus-host responses after intestinal transplantation. Whole-study findings and limits: In recipient marrow, GvH clones were found, and some appeared first in ileum or blood. Peak circulating GvH clone levels were associated with early post-transplant HvG declines.

The V segment lost 0 bases and the J segment 4 bases; nucleotides outside the gene matches: 4. Germline values: CDR1 SGHNT, CDR2 YYREEE (reference sequence). This CDR3 spans 15 amino acids. Turning to this clone: The antigen remains undetermined.

Data came from immunoSEQ multiplex PCR; TCRdb stores just in-frame clones and leaves some out. Among 100,000 to 120,000 clones listed, around 93% were seen once. The sample here was unstimulated CD8+ T cells sorted from spleen or lymph node cells, taken before intestinal transplant. This receptor was identified in a human donor who received an intestinal transplant. The rearrangement links TRBV5-4 to TRBJ1-2; 9 bases align to TRBD1. CDR3 sequence (DNA): TGTGCCAGCAGCTTGGCGGGACAGGGAGGCTATGGCTACACCTTC. Its translation: CASSLAGQGGYGYTF. Using reference TRBV5-4 and TRBJ1-2 for the parts outside the CDR3, the full variable domain is ETGVTQSPTHLIKTRGQQVTLRCSSQSGHNTVSWYQQALGQGPQFIFQYYREEENGRGNFPPRFSGLQFPNYSSELNVNALELDDSALYLCASSLAGQGGYGYTFGSGTRLTVV.